One and the same sample provided the 15 T cell receptor beta chains below, sequenced in a study of blood T cell repertoires in COVID-19. Clones were read by immunoSEQ multiplex PCR, and TCRdb kept only the in-frame ones, dropping some. There are around 140,000 clones in the sample; roughly 90% occur only once, and under 4.5% lies in the top ten. Sequences were obtained from PBMCs or T cells enriched from blood (not recorded which). The origin of the receptors is a man between 50 and 59 years old who had recovered from COVID-19.

V and J are TRBV28 and TRBJ1-1; D is perhaps TRBD1 (5 bases). There are 13 residues in the CDR3. In germline, CDR1 is MDHEN, CDR2 SYDVKM. V was cut by 3 bases and J by 5 bases, with 10 bases left in between. DNA for the CDR3: TGTGCCAGCAGTTTTGACAGCCTAACTGAAGCTTTCTTT. Translated, it gives CASSFDSLTEAFF.

The chain carries TRBV19 and TRBJ1-3; no reliable D call. CDR3 length: 14 amino acids. V was trimmed by 1 base and J by 7 bases, leaving 11 bases between them. Looked up from germline, CDR1 is LNHDA and CDR2 is SQIVND (reference sequence). DNA for the CDR3: TGTGCCAGTAGTATAGTTTCGGCGGCTAACACCATATATTTT. It specifies CASSIVSAANTIYF.

This clone showed up just once. The chain's CDR3 is CRSGRGTEAFF. The CDR3 DNA is TGCAGGAGCGGGAGGGGCACTGAAGCTTTCTTT. J is TRBJ1-1 and V is TRBV20-1, with D tentatively TRBD1 (5 bases). This CDR3 comprises 11 residues. The germline CDR1 and CDR2 sequences are DFQATT and SNEGSKA (reference sequence).

The V and J genes are TRBV27 and TRBJ2-1; 8 bases fit TRBD2. V dropped 1 base and J dropped 7; count of bases not matched to a gene: 12. The V gene's germline CDR1 is MNHEY and CDR2 SMNVEV (reference sequence). The CDR3 runs 17 residues. The CDR3 sequence is CASSLYGGAGTINEQFF. In DNA, the CDR3 is TGTGCCAGCAGTTTATACGGGGGGGCTGGGACCATAAATGAGCAGTTCTTC.

This rearrangement joins TRBV5-1 to TRBJ2-3, with TRBD2 matching over 13 bases. The CDR3 runs to 16 residues. Germline-derived CDR1 and CDR2 are SGHRS and YFSETQ. V shed 4 bases and J 3 bases; nucleotides not matched to a gene: 5. In DNA, the CDR3 is TGCGCCAGCAGCCCGGGGACTAGCGGGATAACAGATACGCAGTATTTT. Translation: CASSPGTSGITDTQYF.

CDR3 bases: TGTGCCAGCACCACCCCGGGGGGGGGTGAAAAACTGTTTTTT. Protein product: CASTTPGGGEKLFF. The chain couples TRBV28 to TRBJ1-4; the D gene is possibly TRBD1 (5 bases). In germline, CDR1 is MDHEN, CDR2 SYDVKM. Trimming took 7 bases from V and 7 from J, leaving 16 bases between them. There are 14 residues in the CDR3.

This chain connects TRBV6-5 to TRBJ2-7; 7 positions agree with TRBD1. V was clipped by 4 bases and J by 6 bases; unmatched bases: 9. The CDR3 sequence is 14 residues long. In germline, CDR1 is MNHEY, CDR2 SVGAGI. The CDR3 loop reads CASSSRQGFGEQYF. The CDR3 DNA follows: TGTGCCAGCAGTTCCCGACAGGGATTCGGCGAGCAGTACTTC.

V usage is TRBV7-9 and J usage is TRBJ1-1; unclear D gene. The CDR3 sequence is 13 residues long. CDR1 SEHNR and CDR2 FQNEAQ come from the germline V gene (reference sequence). V was trimmed by 5 bases and J by 11 bases, leaving 18 bases between them. The CDR3 region is CASSAPVLLWAFF. The CDR3 DNA reads as TGTGCCAGCAGCGCCCCGGTTCTTCTATGGGCTTTCTTT.

CDR3 DNA sequence: TGTGCCAGCAGCCCTGGGACTAGCGGGTACACAGATACGCAGTATTTT. This sequence encodes CASSPGTSGYTDTQYF. The genes are TRBV11-1 and TRBJ2-3; TRBD2 aligns across 12 bases. Germline V lookup: CDR1 SGHAT, CDR2 FQDESV (reference sequence). This CDR3 is 16 amino acids long. V shed 5 bases and J 2 bases; nucleotides not matched to a gene: 5.

The chain is built from TRBV18 and TRBJ1-5, with 8 bases that match TRBD1. V shed 5 bases, J shed 6 bases, and the junction held 6 bases outside the gene matches. This CDR3 is 14 amino acids long. Per germline, CDR1 KGHSH and CDR2 LQKENI. CDR3 in amino acids: CASSSGQGSQPQHF. The DNA of the CDR3 is TGTGCCAGCTCATCAGGACAGGGAAGTCAGCCCCAGCATTTT.

V gene TRBV27 combines with J gene TRBJ2-7; 9 bases are a match to TRBD2. Germline CDR1 is MNHEY and CDR2 is SMNVEV (reference sequence). The V gene end was trimmed by 3 bases and the J gene end by 1 base; junction bases not matched to a gene: 1. This CDR3 is 14 amino acids long. The CDR3 is CASSFLAGSYEQYF. The CDR3, as DNA: TGTGCCAGCAGTTTCCTAGCGGGATCCTACGAGCAGTACTTC.

J is TRBJ1-1 and V is TRBV18; D perhaps matches TRBD1 (5 bases). Trimming took off 3 bases at V and 3 bases at J, with 11 bases between the two ends. The CDR3 loop spans 14 amino acids. Germline V gene data show CDR1 as KGHSH and CDR2 as LQKENI. The DNA of the CDR3 is TGTGCCAGCTCACCCAACGGGGGTGACACTGAAGCTTTCTTT. Amino acid sequence: CASSPNGGDTEAFF.

The CDR3 here is CASSGQNGELFF. The CDR3 nucleotides are TGTGCCAGCAGTGGCCAGAACGGGGAGCTGTTTTTT. This chain uses TRBV2 with TRBJ2-2; D gene uncertain. V lost 4 bases and J lost 7, with 7 bases in between. Germline CDR1 SNHLY, CDR2 FYNNEI. The CDR3 is 12 residues long.

This clone was seen once. The chain links TRBV6-2 or TRBV6-3 to TRBJ2-1; 10 bases align to TRBD2. V trimming: 6 bases; J trimming: 0 bases; junction bases outside the gene matches: 5. The CDR3 totals 16 residues. Germline lookup yields CDR1 MNHEY and CDR2 SVGEGT. The chain's CDR3 is CASSLRTSGSYNEQFF. CDR3 DNA sequence: TGTGCCAGCAGCCTCCGGACTAGCGGCTCCTACAATGAGCAGTTCTTC.

The gene calls are TRBV3-1 (or the pseudogene TRBV3-2) and TRBJ1-3; the match to TRBD1 covers 7 bases. CDR1 LGHDT and CDR2 YNNKEL come from the germline V gene (reference sequence). The CDR3 has 15 amino acids. The ends lost 5 bases at V and 2 bases at J; junction bases unmatched: 6. The CDR3, as DNA: TGTGCCAGCAGCACCCCGACAGGGACTGGAAACACCATATATTTT. It translates to CASSTPTGTGNTIYF.